The sequence of this T cell receptor beta chain was determined in a study of CD8+ T cells in alopecia areata. Across the study: Twice a day, 5 to 10 mg of oral tofacitinib was administered to treated patients.

Turning to this clone: Its antigen is not known.

Study results and caveats: Lesional scalp exceeded normal scalp in clonality, especially in alopecia totalis/universalis. Clarity of TCR sharing across patients fell short of that in mice, possibly HLA-related.

J was trimmed by 1 base and V by 2 bases; bases with no gene match: 3. The CDR3 has 14 amino acids. The germline V gene encodes CDR1 GTSNPN and CDR2 SVGIG (reference sequence). CD4+ and CD8+ T cells were sorted from PBMCs stained for CD3, CD4 and CD8. cDNA reverse transcribed from extracted RNA served as the sequencing template. Generated by immunoSEQ multiplex PCR, the TCRdb table keeps only in-frame clones and is missing some. Of 170,000 or so clones listed, roughly 60% are singletons. The clonotype was recovered from a human donor with alopecia areata. The chain couples TRBV30 to TRBJ2-5, with 8 nucleotides matching TRBD1. This specimen consisted of CD4+ T cells sorted from blood, obtained at week 0. The CDR3 region has the DNA TGTGCCTGGAGTACCGGACAGGGCCAAGAGACCCAGTACTTC. This gives the protein CAWSTGQGQETQYF. Full variable domain (outside the CDR3, taken from reference TRBV30 and TRBJ2-5): SQTIHQWPATLVQPVGSPLSLECTVEGTSNPNLYWYRQAAGRGLQLLFYSVGIGQISSEVPQNLSASRPQDRQFILSSKKLLLSDSGFYLCAWSTGQGQETQYFGPGTRLLVL.